The T cell receptor beta chain under discussion was sequenced for a study of CD8 T cells in ankylosing spondylitis. Study observations and caveats: A CD8+ phenotype characterized the disease-linked clones, which were relatively rare in peripheral blood. About 8 highly homologous variants made up a TCR beta motif, and this motif appeared characteristic of ankylosing spondylitis blood. Disease-linked clones reportedly concentrated significantly in matched ankylosing spondylitis synovial fluid.

This clonotype has just a few counts. The antigen is not known. The junction had 10 bases not matched to a gene; V was cut back by 5 bases and J by 0 bases. Looked up from germline, CDR1 is SGHRS and CDR2 is YFSETQ. The CDR3 is made up of 18 amino acids. Libraries for TCR beta were made by quantitative 5'-RACE with molecular barcodes. TCRdb re-derived calls from the 5' RACE reads in MiXCR, one entry per CDR3 protein. Altogether 670,000 or so distinct CDR3 sequences are present, 19% being singletons, with the ten largest covering around 20%. The sequenced material came from blood, either unsorted or a sorted T cell fraction (not recorded which). The V call is TRBV5-1, the J call TRBJ2-3; 12 nucleotides line up with TRBD2. The clonotype was recovered from a male donor with ankylosing spondylitis. DNA for the CDR3: TGCGCCAGCAGTGTGGGACTAGCGGGCGTTACTAGCACAGATACGCAGTATTTT. This translates into CASSVGLAGVTSTDTQYF.